The 5 T cell receptor beta chains in this list originate from one sample, sequenced in a study of vaccination effects on CD4 cells after COVID-19. Ahead of sequencing, the ViraFEST assay grew antigen-specific CD4+ T cells using viral peptide pools. At the end of roughly ten days of culture, CD4+ T cells were isolated. Two doses of either BNT162b2 or mRNA-1273 were given to each participant. Produced via immunoSEQ multiplex PCR; TCRdb's table is partial and in-frame only. The data show fewer than 50,000 clones, around 80% seen once. Antigens of these TCRs are unknown. Sequencing used CD4+ T cells from PBMCs cultured with HCoV-NL63 spike peptides, obtained after COVID-19 vaccination. These receptor sequences come from a human donor who received a COVID-19 vaccine. Some clones in this sample may be carry-over from other donors' samples.

The chain combines TRBV28 with TRBJ1-6, with 9 nucleotides matching TRBD1. CDR3 length: 16 amino acids. Germline CDR1 and CDR2: MDHEN and SYDVKM. J was trimmed by 6 bases and V by 10 bases; bases with no gene match: 13. The CDR3 sequence is CATTLQGALGNSPLHF. The CDR3 DNA sequence: TGTGCCACCACGTTACAGGGGGCGTTGGGTAATTCACCCCTCCACTTT.

This clone was found once. The chain employs TRBV15 and TRBJ1-3; D not certain. Trimming cost V 1 base and J 2 bases, with 0 bases left between them. This CDR3 is built from 12 residues. Germline V CDR1 and CDR2: LNHNV, YYDKDF (reference sequence). The CDR3, as DNA: TGTGCCACCAGCAGAGCTGGAAACACCATATATTTT. Amino acids: CATSRAGNTIYF.

The rearrangement links TRBV30 to TRBJ2-1; 10 positions agree with TRBD2. CDR1 is GTSNPN, CDR2 SVGIG, per germline (reference sequence). J lost 6 bases, V lost 7 bases, and 15 bases had no gene match. The CDR3 consists of 16 residues. The CDR3 region is CASLSGGLATINEQFF. The CDR3 region has the DNA TGTGCCTCGCTTAGCGGGGGGCTCGCGACTATCAATGAGCAGTTCTTC. Using reference TRBV30 and TRBJ2-1 for the parts outside the CDR3, the full variable domain is SQTIHQWPATLVQPVGSPLSLECTVEGTSNPNLYWYRQAAGRGLQLLFYSVGIGQISSEVPQNLSASRPQDRQFILSSKKLLLSDSGFYLCASLSGGLATINEQFFGPGTRLTVL.

This clone was observed once. The V gene is TRBV4-2, the J gene TRBJ2-5; 7 positions agree with TRBD1. Germline loops: CDR1 LGHNA, CDR2 YNFKEQ. The CDR3 is 18 residues long. After removal of 1 base from V and 0 bases from J, the junction contained 11 bases not matched to a gene. DNA for the CDR3: TGTGCCAGCAGCCAAGGCAGGGGGTCTGACTTATACCAAGAGACCCAGTACTTC. It yields the protein CASSQGRGSDLYQETQYF.

J is TRBJ1-3 and V is TRBV1. TRBV1 is annotated as a pseudogene. This CDR3 is 13 amino acids long. CDR3 bases: TGCACCATCGCCGGGACGCCTGGAAACACCATATATTTT. Amino acid sequence: CTIAGTPGNTIYF.